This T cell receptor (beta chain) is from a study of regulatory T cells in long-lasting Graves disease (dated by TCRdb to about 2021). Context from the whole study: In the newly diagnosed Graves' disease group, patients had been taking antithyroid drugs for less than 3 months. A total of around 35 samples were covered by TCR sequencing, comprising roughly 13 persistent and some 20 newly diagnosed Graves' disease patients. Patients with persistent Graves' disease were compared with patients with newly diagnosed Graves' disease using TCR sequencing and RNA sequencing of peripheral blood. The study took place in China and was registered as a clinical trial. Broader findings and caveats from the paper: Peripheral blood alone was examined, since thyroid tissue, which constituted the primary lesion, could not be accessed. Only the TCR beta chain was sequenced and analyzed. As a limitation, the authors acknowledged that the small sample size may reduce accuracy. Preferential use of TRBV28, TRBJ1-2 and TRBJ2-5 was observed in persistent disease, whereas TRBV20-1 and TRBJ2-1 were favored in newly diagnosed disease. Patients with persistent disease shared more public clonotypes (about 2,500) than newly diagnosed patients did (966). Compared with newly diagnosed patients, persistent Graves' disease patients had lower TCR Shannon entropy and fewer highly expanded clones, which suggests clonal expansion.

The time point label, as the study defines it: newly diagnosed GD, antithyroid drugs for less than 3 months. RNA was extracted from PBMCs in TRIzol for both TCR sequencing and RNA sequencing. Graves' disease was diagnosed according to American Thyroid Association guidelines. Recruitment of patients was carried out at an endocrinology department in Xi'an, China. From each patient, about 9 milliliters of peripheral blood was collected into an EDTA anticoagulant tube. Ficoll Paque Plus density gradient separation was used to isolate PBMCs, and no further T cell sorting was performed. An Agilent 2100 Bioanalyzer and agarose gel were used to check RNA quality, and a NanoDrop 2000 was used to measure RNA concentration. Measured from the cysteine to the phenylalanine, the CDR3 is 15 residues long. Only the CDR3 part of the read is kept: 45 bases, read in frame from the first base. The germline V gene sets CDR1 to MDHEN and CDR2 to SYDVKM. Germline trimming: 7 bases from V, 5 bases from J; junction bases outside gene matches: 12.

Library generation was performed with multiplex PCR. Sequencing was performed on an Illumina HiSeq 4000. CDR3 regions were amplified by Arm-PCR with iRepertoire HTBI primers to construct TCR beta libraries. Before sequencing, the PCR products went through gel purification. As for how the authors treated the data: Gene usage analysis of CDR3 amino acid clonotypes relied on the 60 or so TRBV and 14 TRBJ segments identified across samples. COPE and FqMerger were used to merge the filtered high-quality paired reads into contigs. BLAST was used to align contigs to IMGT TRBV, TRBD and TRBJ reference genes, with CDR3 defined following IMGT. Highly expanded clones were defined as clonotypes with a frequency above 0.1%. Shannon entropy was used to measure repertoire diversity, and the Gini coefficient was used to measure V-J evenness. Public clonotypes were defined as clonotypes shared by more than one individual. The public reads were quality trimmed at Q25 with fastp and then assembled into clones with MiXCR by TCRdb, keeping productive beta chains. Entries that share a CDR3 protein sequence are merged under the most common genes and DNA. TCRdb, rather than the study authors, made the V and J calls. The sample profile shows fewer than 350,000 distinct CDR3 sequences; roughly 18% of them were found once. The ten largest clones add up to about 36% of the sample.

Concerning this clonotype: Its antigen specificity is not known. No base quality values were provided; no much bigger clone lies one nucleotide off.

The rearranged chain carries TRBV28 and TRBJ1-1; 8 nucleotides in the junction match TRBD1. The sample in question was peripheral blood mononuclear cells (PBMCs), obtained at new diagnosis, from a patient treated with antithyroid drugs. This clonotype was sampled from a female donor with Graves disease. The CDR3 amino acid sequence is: CASTSPGTGGTEAFF. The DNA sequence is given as TGTGCCAGCACCTCCCCCGGGACAGGAGGAACTGAAGCTTTCTTT. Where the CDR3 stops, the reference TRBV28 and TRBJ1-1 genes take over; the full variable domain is DVKVTQSSRYLVKRTGEKVFLECVQDMDHENMFWYRQDPGLGLRLIYFSYDVKMKEKGDIPEGYSVSREKKERFSLILESASTNQTSMYLCASTSPGTGGTEAFFGQGTRLTVV.